This T cell receptor beta chain was found in a study of patients and donors after allogeneic stem cell transplantation. Trimming shortened V by 3 bases and J by 0 bases, and 11 bases separated the two germline ends. CDR3 length: 15 amino acids. TCRdb used MiXCR to reprocess the RT-PCR reads, holding one entry per CDR3 protein. The sample holds approximately 210,000 distinct CDR3 sequences; 41% are singletons and the top ten take 30% to 35%. This sequence joins TRBV12-3 or TRBV12-4 and TRBJ1-1, with no clear D. Sample: blood, either unsorted or a sorted T cell fraction (not recorded which). This clonotype was obtained from a human donor who was either an allogeneic HSCT recipient or a stem cell or donor lymphocyte infusion donor (not recorded which). It is not recorded whose cells these are; they may come from a transplant donor. The CDR3 DNA reads as TGTGCCAGCAGTTTTGACGAGGACGTGAACACTGAAGCTTTCTTT. Translated, it gives CASSFDEDVNTEAFF.